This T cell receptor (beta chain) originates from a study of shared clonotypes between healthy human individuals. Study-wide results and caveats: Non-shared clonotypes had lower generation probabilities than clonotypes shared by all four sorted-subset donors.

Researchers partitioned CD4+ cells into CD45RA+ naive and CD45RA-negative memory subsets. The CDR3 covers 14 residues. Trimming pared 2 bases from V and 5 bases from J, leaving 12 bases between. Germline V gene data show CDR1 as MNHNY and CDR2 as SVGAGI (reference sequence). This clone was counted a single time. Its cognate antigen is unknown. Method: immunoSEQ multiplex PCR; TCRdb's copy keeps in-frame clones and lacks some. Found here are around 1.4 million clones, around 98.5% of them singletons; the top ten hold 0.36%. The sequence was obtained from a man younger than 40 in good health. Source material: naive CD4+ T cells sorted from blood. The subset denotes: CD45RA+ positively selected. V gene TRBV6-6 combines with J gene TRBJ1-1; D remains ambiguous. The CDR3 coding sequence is TGTGCCAGCAGTTACGCCCCCGGAGTTACTGAAGCTTTCTTT. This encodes CASSYAPGVTEAFF.